The 30 T cell receptor beta chains given below trace back to one sample, sequenced in a study of regulatory T cells in long-lasting Graves disease. Time point in this sample: newly diagnosed GD, antithyroid drugs for less than 3 months. PBMC-derived RNA was used for the TCR library. With iRepertoire HTBI primers and Arm-PCR of CDR3 regions, TCR beta libraries were built. TCRdb itself ran the multiplex PCR reads through MiXCR, one entry per CDR3 protein. The data show approximately 440,000 distinct CDR3 sequences, with 15% to 20% seen just once and approximately 12% held by the top ten. These data are also associated with another study on T cells in Graves' hyperthyroidism and ophthalmopathy.

The specimen was peripheral blood mononuclear cells (PBMCs), collected at new diagnosis, from a patient treated with antithyroid drugs. The source of these receptors is a man aged 40-55 years with Graves disease.

Concerning this clonotype: The likely explanation is a read error, given a far larger clone one base away. The chain carries TRBV28 and TRBJ2-7; 7 bases agree with TRBD2. J gave up 7 bases and V 4 bases, and 16 bases lay outside the gene matches. This CDR3 region has 16 residues. Germline V gene sequence: CDR1 MDHEN, CDR2 SYDVKM. This CDR3 is CASSSTSSYSYNEQYF. CDR3 nucleotide sequence: TGTGCCAGCAGTTCGACTAGCTCTTACTCCTACAATGAGCAGTACTTC. The whole variable domain, filled in from reference TRBV28 and TRBJ2-7, reads DVKVTQSSRYLVKRTGEKVFLECVQDMDHENMFWYRQDPGLGLRLIYFSYDVKMKEKGDIPEGYSVSREKKERFSLILESASTNQTSMYLCASSSTSSYSYNEQYFGPGTRLTVT.

This clonotype was recorded a few times. The rearrangement uses TRBV28 and TRBJ1-4; TRBD1 agrees at 9 bases. Unmatched junction bases numbered 8, after V lost 5 bases and J lost 1 base. CDR3 length equals 17 residues. Germline V gives CDR1 MDHEN, CDR2 SYDVKM. CDR3 DNA sequence: TGTGCCAGCAGTAGCGCCGGGACAGGGTTAACTAATGAAAAACTGTTTTTT. Translated: CASSSAGTGLTNEKLFF.

This clonotype was seen at least ten times. V and J are TRBV7-9 and TRBJ2-3, with D unclear. The CDR3 is 17 amino acids. Per the germline V gene, CDR1 is SEHNR and CDR2 is FQNEAQ (reference sequence). V gave up 0 bases and J gave up 7 bases, with 20 bases separating them. CDR3: CASSLAPLQSWGYTQYF. The CDR3 coding sequence is TGTGCCAGCAGCTTAGCGCCTTTGCAATCTTGGGGTTATACGCAGTATTTT.

This clonotype appeared many times. J is TRBJ2-7 and V is TRBV2, with D unresolved. The V gene lost 1 base and the J gene lost 3 bases, with 10 bases spanning the gap. Germline assignment: CDR1 SNHLY and CDR2 FYNNEI. The CDR3 sequence is 14 residues long. The chain's CDR3 is CASSEGPGFYEQYF. The CDR3 DNA reads as TGTGCCAGCAGTGAAGGACCGGGTTTCTACGAGCAGTACTTC.

This clonotype was observed a single time. V is TRBV13 and J is TRBJ1-4; D ambiguous. CDR1 PRHDT and CDR2 FYEKMQ come from the germline V gene (reference sequence). This CDR3 contains 15 residues. V was pared by 0 bases and J by 7 bases, with 12 bases between. The CDR3 region is CASSLGGLRAEKLFF. Here the CDR3 DNA reads TGTGCCAGCAGCTTAGGCGGCCTGCGGGCTGAAAAACTGTTTTTT.

The CDR3 region is CASSQRKRGSEQYF. The DNA of the CDR3 is TGTGCCAGCAGCCAACGAAAACGAGGGAGCGAGCAGTACTTC. V is TRBV14 and J is TRBJ2-7, with D tentatively TRBD2 (5 bases). The CDR3 has 14 residues. Trimming pared 2 bases from V and 6 bases from J, leaving 14 bases between. Germline V gene data show CDR1 as SGHDN and CDR2 as FVKESK.

Details on this clonotype: The junction departs from germline at one end; a sequencing error may be responsible. The V gene is TRBV4-1, the J gene TRBJ2-7; either TRBD1 or TRBD2 may supply D (5 bases each). This CDR3 contains 16 residues. CDR1 and CDR2 (germline): MGHRA, YSYEKL. This chain's CDR3 is CASSQDWRGTAYEQYF. CDR3 bases: TGTGCCAGCAGCCAAGATTGGAGAGGGACGGCCTACGAGCAGTACTTC.

This clonotype occurred many times. The chain couples TRBV6-5 to TRBJ1-1, with 8 bases identical to TRBD1. V trimming: 4 bases; J trimming: 7 bases; junction bases outside the gene matches: 11. Germline loops: CDR1 MNHEY, CDR2 SVGAGI. The CDR3 has 15 amino acids. The CDR3 loop reads CASSFGTGAPSEAFF. The CDR3 DNA is TGTGCCAGCAGTTTCGGGACAGGAGCGCCGAGTGAAGCTTTCTTT.

This clonotype came up many times. This chain joins TRBV28 and TRBJ2-1, with D unresolved. The CDR3 spans 15 residues. Per germline, CDR1 MDHEN and CDR2 SYDVKM. V was trimmed by 6 bases and J by 6 bases, leaving 18 bases between them. CDR3 nucleotide sequence: TGTGCCAGCAGGACGCCGGTATGGGGTACCAATGAGCAGTTCTTC. The encoded protein is CASRTPVWGTNEQFF.

This clonotype was observed at least ten times. The chain is built from TRBV27 and TRBJ2-1, with 10 bases matching TRBD2. CDR1 is MNHEY, CDR2 SMNVEV, per germline (reference sequence). The CDR3 is made up of 15 amino acids. J gave up 9 bases and V 5 bases, and 10 bases lay outside the gene matches. CDR3 nucleotide sequence: TGTGCCAGCAGTACCTGGACTAGCGGAGGGGGTGAGCAGTTCTTC. Encoded protein: CASSTWTSGGGEQFF.

Only one count was recorded for this clonotype. This rearrangement joins TRBV12-3 or TRBV12-4 to TRBJ1-5; 8 bases are shared with TRBD1. CDR3 length equals 14 residues. Trimming cost V 3 bases and J 6 bases; bases outside gene matches: 4. In DNA, the CDR3 is TGTGCCAGCAGTTTTTTGACAGGGGCTCAGCCCCAGCATTTT. It specifies CASSFLTGAQPQHF.

This clonotype was counted ten times or more. The junction shows a germline mismatch at one end, possibly a read error. V is TRBV7-9 and J is TRBJ2-7; 7 positions agree with TRBD1. The CDR3 contains 10 residues. CDR1 and CDR2 from the germline V gene are SEHNR and FQNEAQ (reference sequence). The CDR3 loop is CASAGTAALF. The CDR3 nucleotides read TGTGCCAGCGCCGGGACAGCCGCTCTCTTC.

This clonotype occurred many times. CDR3: CSAPSGGGYEQYF. CDR3 in DNA: TGCAGTGCCCCCTCGGGGGGAGGCTACGAGCAGTACTTC. The rearrangement links TRBV20-1 to TRBJ2-7, with 7 nucleotides matching TRBD2. V lost 6 bases, J lost 3 bases, and 8 bases stayed unmatched. The CDR3 is 13 amino acids. Germline V gene sequence: CDR1 DFQATT, CDR2 SNEGSKA (reference sequence).

Ten or more counts support this clonotype. The V gene is TRBV7-9, the J gene TRBJ2-7; 11 nucleotides match TRBD2. Germline-derived CDR1 and CDR2 are SEHNR and FQNEAQ (reference sequence). The trim removed 4 bases at V and 3 bases at J, leaving 5 bases unmatched. The CDR3 has 15 residues. The CDR3 loop reads CASSSPGLADYEQYF. The CDR3 region has the DNA TGTGCCAGCAGCTCCCCGGGACTAGCGGACTACGAGCAGTACTTC.

Many counts were recorded for this clonotype. Here the CDR3 DNA reads TGCAGTGCTAGATGGGGACAGGGGCGCCCGCTTGCCCAGCATTTT. Its protein is CSARWGQGRPLAQHF. This chain links TRBV20-1 with TRBJ1-5, with 10 bases that match TRBD1. There are 15 residues in the CDR3. Germline V gives CDR1 DFQATT, CDR2 SNEGSKA (reference sequence). Germline trimming cut 2 bases from V and 11 bases from J; bases unmatched to any gene: 12.

The V call is TRBV5-1, the J call TRBJ2-5; either TRBD1 or TRBD2 may fit D (5 bases each). With 5 bases removed from V and 4 bases from J, the gap between germline ends came to 18 bases. The V gene's germline CDR1 is SGHRS and CDR2 YFSETQ. This CDR3 has 15 residues. CDR3 DNA sequence: TGCGCCAGCAGACGAACCGGGACCAACCTAGAGACCCAGTACTTC. Its protein product is CASRRTGTNLETQYF.

This clonotype showed up just a few times. CDR3 nucleotide sequence: TGCAGCGTTGAAAGACCGGCCAGGGGGCCCCAGTACTTC. Translation gives CSVERPARGPQYF. This chain joins TRBV29-1 and TRBJ2-5; 8 bases are a match to TRBD1. V was pared by 2 bases and J by 9 bases, with 8 bases of the junction left unmatched. This CDR3 has 13 amino acids. Germline V gives CDR1 SQVTM, CDR2 ANQGSEA.

As for this clonotype: A far larger clone is only one base removed, so a read error is likely. V and J are TRBV11-2 and TRBJ2-4; D gene unclear. Germline V CDR1 and CDR2: SGHAT, FQNNGV. The CDR3 is 13 residues long. The chain's CDR3 is CASSLGWTYEQCF. CDR3 coding DNA: TGTGCCAGCAGCCTAGGATGGACCTACGAGCAGTGCTTC. The full variable domain, in which reference TRBV11-2 and TRBJ2-4 provide the parts outside the CDR3, is EAGVAQSPRYKIIEKRQSVAFWCNPISGHATLYWYQQILGQGPKLLIQFQNNGVVDDSQLPKDRFSAERLKGVDSTLKIQPAKLEDSAVYLCASSLGWTYEQCFGAGTRLSVL.

This clonotype was seen only a few times. The chain combines TRBV5-1 with TRBJ2-5; possibly TRBD2 for D (6 bases). Trimming shortened V by 3 bases and J by 1 base, and 10 bases separated the two germline ends. CDR3 length: 14 amino acids. CDR1 is SGHRS, CDR2 YFSETQ, per germline. CDR3 DNA: TGCGCCAGCAGCTCGGGACTCACCCAAGAGACCCAGTACTTC. Protein product: CASSSGLTQETQYF.

This clonotype was recorded many times. This chain links TRBV5-5 with TRBJ2-5, with unresolved D. The length of the CDR3 is 14 residues. Germline CDR1 reads SGHKS; CDR2 reads YYEKEE (reference sequence). V dropped 4 bases and J dropped 5 bases, with 15 bases sitting between them. Written as DNA, the CDR3 is TGTGCCAGCAGCCTTCGACCGGCCTCGGAGACCCAGTACTTC. Its translation: CASSLRPASETQYF.

This CDR3 is CASSGGPERAKNIQYF. For the CDR3, the DNA is TGTGCCAGCAGTGGGGGCCCAGAGAGGGCCAAAAACATTCAGTACTTC. This chain connects TRBV6-1 to TRBJ2-4, with D perhaps matching TRBD1 (5 bases). Trimming took off 4 bases at V and 1 base at J, with 14 bases between the two ends. Germline-derived CDR1 and CDR2 are MNHNS and SASEGT. CDR3 length: 16 amino acids.

This clonotype was observed at least ten times. The chain is built from TRBV28 and TRBJ2-7; no reliable D call. The germline V gene has CDR1 MDHEN and CDR2 SYDVKM. The V end lost 3 bases, the J end lost 6 bases, and 9 bases lay between the germline ends. This CDR3 is 12 amino acids long. The CDR3 bases are TGTGCCAGCAGTTTGGATGTGGGCGAGCAGTACTTC. This gives the protein CASSLDVGEQYF.

About this clonotype: Since no conserved phenylalanine or tryptophan closes the CDR3, a read error is the likely cause. V and J are TRBV18 and TRBJ2-1; 7 nucleotides align to TRBD2. The junction had 6 bases not matched to a gene; V was cut back by 2 bases and J by 5 bases. The CDR3 is 15 amino acids. Germline values: CDR1 KGHSH, CDR2 LQKENI. The CDR3 protein is CASSPARGKDNEQFS. CDR3 nucleotide sequence: TGTGCCAGCTCACCAGCGCGGGGGAAAGACAATGAGCAGTTCTCC.

This clonotype came up a few times. The chain employs TRBV27 and TRBJ2-3; D unresolved. This CDR3 spans 14 amino acids. The germline V gene encodes CDR1 MNHEY and CDR2 SMNVEV (reference sequence). The V end lost 5 bases, the J end lost 1 base, and 10 bases lay between the germline ends. This chain's CDR3 is CASSILVGTDTQYF. The CDR3 nucleotides read TGTGCCAGCAGTATTCTAGTGGGCACAGATACGCAGTATTTT.

This clonotype showed up many times. The V gene is TRBV2, the J gene TRBJ2-3, with D perhaps matching TRBD1 or TRBD2 (5 bases each). Germline CDR1 and CDR2: SNHLY and FYNNEI. V was shortened by 0 bases and J by 4 bases, with 11 bases between the two germline ends. This CDR3 is built from 15 residues. DNA of the CDR3: TGTGCCAGCAGTGAAGCGGGGCGGGTCCCAGATACGCAGTATTTT. Encoded protein: CASSEAGRVPDTQYF.

In its sample, this clonotype was seen a few times. This chain links TRBV20-1 with TRBJ2-7; the match to TRBD1 covers 8 bases. The CDR3 consists of 14 residues. V gave up 0 bases and J gave up 3 bases; unmatched junction bases: 4. Germline CDR1 DFQATT, CDR2 SNEGSKA (reference sequence). CDR3 amino acids: CSAREGTGLYEQYF. CDR3 sequence (DNA): TGCAGTGCTAGAGAAGGGACAGGCCTCTACGAGCAGTACTTC.

The V and J genes are TRBV5-4 and TRBJ2-1, with 12 bases fitting TRBD2. V was pared by 0 bases and J by 0 bases, with 10 bases of the junction left unmatched. The germline V gene has CDR1 SGHNT and CDR2 YYREEE (reference sequence). This CDR3 has 20 amino acids. The CDR3 nucleotides are TGTGCCAGCAGCTTGGCCGGGAGACTAGCGGGAGAGAGCTCCTACAATGAGCAGTTCTTC. Its protein is CASSLAGRLAGESSYNEQFF.

At least ten counts were recorded for this clonotype. The chain joins TRBV2 to TRBJ2-7; 8 nucleotides match TRBD1. After removal of 6 bases from V and 7 bases from J, the junction contained 11 bases not matched to a gene. The CDR3 is made up of 14 amino acids. The germline V gene has CDR1 SNHLY and CDR2 FYNNEI. CDR3 in DNA: TGTGCCAGCAGCTCAGGGGGCGCGGGATGGGAGCAGTACTTC. Its protein is CASSSGGAGWEQYF.

This clonotype was counted many times. The chain couples TRBV7-9 to TRBJ2-1; a weak D match, TRBD1 (6 bases). The CDR3 totals 14 residues. The V and J ends lost 0 bases and 3 bases respectively, with 6 bases between them. Germline CDR1 SEHNR, CDR2 FQNEAQ (reference sequence). Written as DNA, the CDR3 is TGTGCCAGCAGCTTAGCCAGGGGCTACAATGAGCAGTTCTTC. This sequence encodes CASSLARGYNEQFF.

This chain links TRBV28 with TRBJ1-4, with D uncertain. CDR3 size: 14 residues. Trimming cost V 6 bases and J 7 bases, with 15 bases left between them. The germline V gene has CDR1 MDHEN and CDR2 SYDVKM. This CDR3 reads CASSQTPHGEKLFF. The CDR3 coding sequence is TGTGCCAGCAGCCAAACTCCGCACGGTGAAAAACTGTTTTTT.